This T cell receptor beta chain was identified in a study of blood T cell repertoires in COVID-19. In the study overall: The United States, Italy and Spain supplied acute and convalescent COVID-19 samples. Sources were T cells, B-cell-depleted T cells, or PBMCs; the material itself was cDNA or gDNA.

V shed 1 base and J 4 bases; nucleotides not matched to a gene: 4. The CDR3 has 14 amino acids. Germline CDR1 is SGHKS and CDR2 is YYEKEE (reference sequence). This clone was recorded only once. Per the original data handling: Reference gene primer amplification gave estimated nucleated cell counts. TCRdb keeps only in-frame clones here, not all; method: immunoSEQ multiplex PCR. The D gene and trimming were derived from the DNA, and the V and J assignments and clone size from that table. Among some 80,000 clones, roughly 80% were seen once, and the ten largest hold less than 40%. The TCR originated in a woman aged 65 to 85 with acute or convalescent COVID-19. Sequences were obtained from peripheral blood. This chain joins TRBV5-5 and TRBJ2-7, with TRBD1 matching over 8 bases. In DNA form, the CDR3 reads TGTGCCAGCAGCTTGTGGCAGGGGGCGTACGAGCAGTACTTC. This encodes CASSLWQGAYEQYF.